This paragraph reports one TCR beta chain. It has no known antigen specificity. No much larger clonotype is one base removed from it; base qualities were not supplied. This specimen comes from a study of shared clonotypes between healthy human individuals (TCRdb year 2020). Background for the entire study: The cohort included a few men and a couple of women between 18 and 49 years of age. For each donor, CD4 naive and CD4 memory were each run on three plates, CD8 naive on two plates, and CD8 memory on one plate. Different laboratories and diverse techniques were used to prepare libraries and sequence TCR repertoires, to increase sequencing depth and limit assay-specific biases. To estimate repertoire size and how much clonotypes are shared between individuals, the study performed deep sequencing of blood TCR repertoires from a few healthy adults. Per donor, leukapheresis produced somewhere between about 0.94 and 9 billion PBMCs. The investigation overall reported the following: Around 5.4% of naive CD4, 3.5% of naive CD8, 2.3% of memory CD4, and about 0.4% of memory CD8 clonotypes were shared across several donors. Sampling was restricted to blood, and TCR repertoires in tissues likely differ from the TCR repertoires found in blood. Pairwise subsampling indicated that sequencing depth was expected to affect the degree of clonotype sharing among donors. Rarefaction of sorted-subset datasets indicated incomplete sequencing despite the large sequencing depth. Naive subsets generally had larger estimated clonotype richness than memory subsets. Because the study included only a small number of donors, the genetic and exposure-history diversity represented was limited. Compared with non-shared clonotypes, the clonotypes found in all four sorted-subset donors had higher generation probabilities.

Taken from cysteine to phenylalanine, the CDR3 has 18 residues. Left in the record is the CDR3 DNA by itself, 54 bases read in frame from the first base. The germline V gene (reference sequence) yields SEHNR for CDR1 and FQNEAQ for CDR2. V loses 1 base of germline sequence and J loses 4 bases, and the interval between the two ends is 22 bases. Using the deep immunoSEQ assay, TCR CDR3 regions were amplified from genomic DNA by multiplex PCR. For each cell subset, the extracted genomic DNA was distributed evenly across all wells of several immunoSEQ 96-well plates, and each plate served as one replicate. For sorted subsets, roughly 200 ng of genomic DNA, equivalent to around 29,000 T cell genomes, went into each replicate PCR. The purified libraries were quantified using a Qubit 3.0 fluorometer, sized with a Bioanalyzer 2100, and then quantified again using the KAPA Library Quantification kit. Every immunoSEQ 96-well plate was sequenced on a separate single-read 150-cycle Illumina NextSeq 550 flow cell. Per the original workflow: The immunoSEQ output contained only junctional sequences without quality scores, so filtering could not match that applied to full-length reads. Sequences were annotated with PyIR, a Python wrapper for IgBLAST v1.9, and V/J genes and CDR3 were assigned using IMGT germline references. Reads were removed for weak V/J assignments (E-value above 1e-6), missing CDR3, stop codons, out-of-frame junctions, or ambiguous translated residues. A V3J clonotype was defined by an identical inferred V gene, J gene, and CDR3 amino acid sequence. Percentage overlap between repertoires was computed as shared unique clonotypes divided by the size of the smaller repertoire. Three approaches were used to assess repertoire richness: RTK rarefaction, the Chao1 estimator, and Recon v2.1 estimates of unobserved clonotypes. For all TCRbeta clonotypes obtained by the gDNA method from a few donors, generation probabilities were computed with OLGA. TCRdb limited this immuneACCESS table to in-frame rearrangements with V and J called. A share of clones is missing; checked studies link under half to unresolved V genes, and the rest is unexplained. From that table come the V and J calls and clone size; the DNA was used to work out D and trimming. This sample gives millions of clones in total; approximately 90% of them show up just once. The top ten clonotypes cover roughly 0.15% of the sample.

Healthy HIV-negative adults with no recently reported acute infections or vaccinations were included as donors. Every donor was a Caucasian adult living in Nashville, Tennessee, USA. CD4+ T cells were enriched by magnetic negative selection; naive cells were then positively selected on CD45RA, and the negative fraction formed the memory subset. Blood was obtained by leukapheresis, after which PBMCs were separated by Ficoll-Histopaque density gradient centrifugation and cryopreserved in liquid nitrogen vapor phase. Purity and quantity of every magnetically sorted T cell population were checked by analytical flow cytometry. Each sorted fraction had its genomic DNA isolated and then quantified by UV absorbance on a Nanodrop 2000c.

Input material: naive CD4+ T cells sorted from blood. The label giving this sample's cell subset or site can be read as: CD45RA+ positively selected. The chain links TRBV7-9 with TRBJ1-1; TRBD1 is a weak D gene call, 5 bases matching. The source is a man younger than 35 in good health. This receptor has the CDR3 CASSLVRRQGSSGTEAFF. Here is the DNA: TGTGCCAGCAGCTTAGTTCGCCGGCAGGGAAGTAGTGGCACTGAAGCTTTCTTT.